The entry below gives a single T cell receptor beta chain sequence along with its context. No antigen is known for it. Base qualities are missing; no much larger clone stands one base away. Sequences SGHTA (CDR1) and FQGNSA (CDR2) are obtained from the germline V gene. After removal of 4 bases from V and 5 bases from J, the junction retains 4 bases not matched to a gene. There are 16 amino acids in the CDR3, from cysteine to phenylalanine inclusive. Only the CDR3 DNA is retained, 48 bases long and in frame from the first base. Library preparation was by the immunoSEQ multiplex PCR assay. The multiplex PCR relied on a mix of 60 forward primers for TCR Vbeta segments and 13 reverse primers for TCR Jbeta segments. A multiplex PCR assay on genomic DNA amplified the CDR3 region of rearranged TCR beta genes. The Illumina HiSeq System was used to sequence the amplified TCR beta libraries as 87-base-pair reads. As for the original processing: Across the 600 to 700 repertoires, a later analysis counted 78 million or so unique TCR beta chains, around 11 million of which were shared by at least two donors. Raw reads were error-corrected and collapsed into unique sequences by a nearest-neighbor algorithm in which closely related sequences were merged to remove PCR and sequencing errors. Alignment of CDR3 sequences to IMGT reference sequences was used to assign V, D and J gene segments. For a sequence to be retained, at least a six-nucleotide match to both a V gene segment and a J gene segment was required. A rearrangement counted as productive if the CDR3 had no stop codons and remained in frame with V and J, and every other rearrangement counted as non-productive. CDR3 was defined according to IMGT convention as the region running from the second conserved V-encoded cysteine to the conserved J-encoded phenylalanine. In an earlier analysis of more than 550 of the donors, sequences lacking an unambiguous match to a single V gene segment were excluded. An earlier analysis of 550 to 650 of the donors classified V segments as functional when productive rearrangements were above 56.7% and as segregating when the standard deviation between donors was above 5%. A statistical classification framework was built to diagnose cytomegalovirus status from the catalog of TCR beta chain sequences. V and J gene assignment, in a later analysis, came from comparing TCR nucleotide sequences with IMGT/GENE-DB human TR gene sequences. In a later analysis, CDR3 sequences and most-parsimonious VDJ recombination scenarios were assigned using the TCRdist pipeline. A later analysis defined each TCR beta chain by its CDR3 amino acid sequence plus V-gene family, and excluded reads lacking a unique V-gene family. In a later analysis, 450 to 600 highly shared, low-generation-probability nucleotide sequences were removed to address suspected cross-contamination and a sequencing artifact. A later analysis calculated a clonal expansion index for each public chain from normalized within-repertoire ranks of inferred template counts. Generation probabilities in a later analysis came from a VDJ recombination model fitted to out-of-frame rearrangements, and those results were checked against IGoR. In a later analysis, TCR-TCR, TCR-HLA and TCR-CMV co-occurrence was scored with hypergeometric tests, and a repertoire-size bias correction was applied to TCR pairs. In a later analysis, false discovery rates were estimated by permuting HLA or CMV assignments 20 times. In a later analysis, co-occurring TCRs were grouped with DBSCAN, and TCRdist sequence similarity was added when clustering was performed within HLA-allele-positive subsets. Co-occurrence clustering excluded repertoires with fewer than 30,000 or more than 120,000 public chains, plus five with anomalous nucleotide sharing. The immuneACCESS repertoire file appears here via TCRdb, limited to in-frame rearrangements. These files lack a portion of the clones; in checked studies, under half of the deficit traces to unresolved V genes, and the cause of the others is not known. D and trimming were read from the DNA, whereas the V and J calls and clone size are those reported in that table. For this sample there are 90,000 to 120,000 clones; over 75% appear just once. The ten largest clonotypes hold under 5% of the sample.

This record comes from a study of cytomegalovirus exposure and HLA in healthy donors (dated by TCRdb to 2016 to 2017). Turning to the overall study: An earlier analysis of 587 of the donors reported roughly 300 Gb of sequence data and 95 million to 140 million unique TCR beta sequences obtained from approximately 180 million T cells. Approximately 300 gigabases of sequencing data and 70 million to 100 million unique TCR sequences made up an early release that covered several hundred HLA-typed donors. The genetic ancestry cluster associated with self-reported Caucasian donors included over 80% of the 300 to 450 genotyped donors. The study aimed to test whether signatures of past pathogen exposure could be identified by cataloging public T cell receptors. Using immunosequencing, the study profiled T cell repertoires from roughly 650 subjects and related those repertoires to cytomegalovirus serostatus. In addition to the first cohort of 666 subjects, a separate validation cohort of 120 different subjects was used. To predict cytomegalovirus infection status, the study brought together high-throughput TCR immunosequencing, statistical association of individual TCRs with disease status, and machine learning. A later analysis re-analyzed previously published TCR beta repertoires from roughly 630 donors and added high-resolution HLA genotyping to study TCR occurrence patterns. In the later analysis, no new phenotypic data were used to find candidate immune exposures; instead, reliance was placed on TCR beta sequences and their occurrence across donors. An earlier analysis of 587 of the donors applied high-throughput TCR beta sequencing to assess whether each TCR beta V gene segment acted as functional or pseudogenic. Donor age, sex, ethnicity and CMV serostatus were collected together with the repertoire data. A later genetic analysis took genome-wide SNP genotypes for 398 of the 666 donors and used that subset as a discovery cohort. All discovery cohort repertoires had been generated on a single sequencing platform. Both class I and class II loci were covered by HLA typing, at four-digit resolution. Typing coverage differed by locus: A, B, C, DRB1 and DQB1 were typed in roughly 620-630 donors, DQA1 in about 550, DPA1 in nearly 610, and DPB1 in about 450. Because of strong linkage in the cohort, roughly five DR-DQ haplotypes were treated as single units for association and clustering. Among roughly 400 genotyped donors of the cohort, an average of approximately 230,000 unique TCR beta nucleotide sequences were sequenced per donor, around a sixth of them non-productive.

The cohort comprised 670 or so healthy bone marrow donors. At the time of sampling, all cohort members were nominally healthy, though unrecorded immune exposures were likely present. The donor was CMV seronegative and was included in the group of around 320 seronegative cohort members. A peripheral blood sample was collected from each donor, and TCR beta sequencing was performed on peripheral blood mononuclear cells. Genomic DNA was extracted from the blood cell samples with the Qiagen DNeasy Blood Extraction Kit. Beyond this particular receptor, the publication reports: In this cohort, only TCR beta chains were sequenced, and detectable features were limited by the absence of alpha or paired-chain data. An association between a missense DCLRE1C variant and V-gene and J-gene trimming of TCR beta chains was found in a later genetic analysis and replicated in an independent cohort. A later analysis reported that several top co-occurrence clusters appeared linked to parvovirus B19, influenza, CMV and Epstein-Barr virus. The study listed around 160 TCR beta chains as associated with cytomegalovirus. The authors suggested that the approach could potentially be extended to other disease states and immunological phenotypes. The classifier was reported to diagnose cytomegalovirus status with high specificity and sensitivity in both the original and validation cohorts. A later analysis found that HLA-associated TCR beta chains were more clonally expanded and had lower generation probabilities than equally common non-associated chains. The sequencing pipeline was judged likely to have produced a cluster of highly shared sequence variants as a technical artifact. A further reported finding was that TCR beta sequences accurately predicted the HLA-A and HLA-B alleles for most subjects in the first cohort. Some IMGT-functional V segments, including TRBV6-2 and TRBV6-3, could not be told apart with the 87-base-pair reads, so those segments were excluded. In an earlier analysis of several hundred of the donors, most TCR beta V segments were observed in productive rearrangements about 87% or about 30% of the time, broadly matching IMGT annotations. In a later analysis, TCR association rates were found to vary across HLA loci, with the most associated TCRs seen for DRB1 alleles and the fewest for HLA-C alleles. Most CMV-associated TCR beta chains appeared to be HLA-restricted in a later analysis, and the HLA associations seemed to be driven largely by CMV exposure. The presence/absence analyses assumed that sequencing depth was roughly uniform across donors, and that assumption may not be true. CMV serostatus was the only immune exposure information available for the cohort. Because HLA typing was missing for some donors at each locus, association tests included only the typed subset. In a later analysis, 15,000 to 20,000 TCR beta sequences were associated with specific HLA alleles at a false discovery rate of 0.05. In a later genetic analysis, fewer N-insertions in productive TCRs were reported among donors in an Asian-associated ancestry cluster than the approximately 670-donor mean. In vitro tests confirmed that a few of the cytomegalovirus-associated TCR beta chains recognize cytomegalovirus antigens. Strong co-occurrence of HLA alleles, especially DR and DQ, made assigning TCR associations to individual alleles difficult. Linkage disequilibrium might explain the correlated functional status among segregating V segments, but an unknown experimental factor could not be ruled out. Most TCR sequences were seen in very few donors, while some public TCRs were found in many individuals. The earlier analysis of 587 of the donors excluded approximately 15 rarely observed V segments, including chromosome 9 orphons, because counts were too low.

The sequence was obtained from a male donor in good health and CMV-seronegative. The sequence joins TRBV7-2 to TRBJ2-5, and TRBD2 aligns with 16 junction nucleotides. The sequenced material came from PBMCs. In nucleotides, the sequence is TGTGCCAGCAGCTCGGGACTAGCGGGAGGGACGGAGACCCAGTACTTC. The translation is CASSSGLAGGTETQYF.